The TCR beta chain under discussion was sequenced for a study of cytomegalovirus exposure and HLA in healthy donors. The germline gives CDR1 MDHEN, CDR2 SYDVKM. The CDR3 runs to 16 residues. The ends were cut back, 2 bases at V and 10 bases at J, with 20 bases in the middle. The PCR had 60 Vbeta and 13 Jbeta primers. Only in-frame clones appear in the TCRdb table, and some are missing; sequencing was by immunoSEQ multiplex PCR. Of 80,000 or so clones in the sample, about four fifths were seen once. With regard to this clone: The antigen is unknown.

Study outcomes and limitations: Previous analysis showed most TCR beta V segments were productive about 90% or about 30% of the time.

V usage is TRBV28 and J usage is TRBJ2-2; possible D gene TRBD2, 6 bases. The sequenced material came from PBMCs. The sequence was collected from a male donor in good health and CMV-seropositive. CDR3 protein: CASSLAGAGSVVELFF. In DNA form, the CDR3 reads TGTGCCAGCAGTTTAGCGGGTGCGGGGTCCGTGGTGGAGCTGTTTTTT.